A selection of T cell receptor beta chains follows, all from one sample in a study of blood T cell repertoires in COVID-19. The data were produced by immunoSEQ multiplex PCR, yet TCRdb's version contains in-frame clones alone and is incomplete. The table has about 250,000 clones, approximately 86% seen once. The material sequenced was peripheral blood. The receptors originated from a human donor in a cohort sampled during active COVID-19. The CDR3 runs from the conserved cysteine through the conserved F or W. Each record gives: D gene, clone size, J gene, V gene, CDR3 protein, CDR3 DNA. The D gene is left open where the match is weak. Size is omitted from some rows. Given values are once, few, many or a class for expanded clones.

D gene: -; clone size: -; J gene: TRBJ2-6; V gene: TRBV7-8; CDR3 protein: CASSSKANEGTGANVLTF; CDR3 DNA: TGTGCCAGCAGCTCAAAGGCCAATGAGGGAACTGGGGCCAACGTCCTGACTTTC
D gene: TRBD1; clone size: -; J gene: TRBJ2-5; V gene: TRBV28; CDR3 protein: CASSSGGQETQYF; CDR3 DNA: TGTGCCAGCAGTTCAGGGGGCCAAGAGACCCAGTACTTC
D gene: TRBD1; clone size: -; J gene: TRBJ1-2; V gene: TRBV10-1; CDR3 protein: CARLTGRHYGYTF; CDR3 DNA: TGCGCCCGGCTGACAGGGCGCCACTATGGCTACACCTTC
D gene: -; clone size: -; J gene: TRBJ2-1; V gene: TRBV28; CDR3 protein: CASSFPNPLEQFF; CDR3 DNA: TGTGCCAGCAGTTTCCCGAACCCCCTAGAGCAGTTCTTC
D gene: TRBD1; clone size: -; J gene: TRBJ1-4; V gene: TRBV19; CDR3 protein: CASSMDRGIGEKLFF; CDR3 DNA: TGTGCCAGTAGTATGGACAGGGGGATCGGTGAAAAACTGTTTTTT
D gene: -; clone size: -; J gene: TRBJ1-1; V gene: TRBV19; CDR3 protein: CASTHVTLEAFF; CDR3 DNA: TGTGCCAGTACGCACGTGACTCTTGAAGCTTTCTTT
D gene: -; clone size: -; J gene: TRBJ2-1; V gene: TRBV7-2; CDR3 protein: CASSLVGAGSLQNEQFF; CDR3 DNA: TGTGCCAGCAGCTTAGTAGGGGCGGGGAGCCTTCAGAATGAGCAGTTCTTC
D gene: TRBD2; clone size: -; J gene: TRBJ2-3; V gene: TRBV10-2; CDR3 protein: CASTLAGATSTDTQYF; CDR3 DNA: TGCGCCAGCACCTTAGCGGGGGCCACTAGCACAGATACGCAGTATTTT
D gene: -; clone size: few; J gene: TRBJ1-1; V gene: TRBV9; CDR3 protein: CASSVVRNTEAFF; CDR3 DNA: TGTGCCAGCAGCGTAGTGAGGAACACTGAAGCTTTCTTT
D gene: TRBD1; clone size: -; J gene: TRBJ1-6; V gene: TRBV14; CDR3 protein: CASSPQSSTGKSPLHF; CDR3 DNA: TGTGCCAGCAGCCCTCAATCCTCGACAGGGAAGTCACCCCTCCACTTT
D gene: -; clone size: -; J gene: TRBJ2-6; V gene: TRBV6-1; CDR3 protein: CASSEISRGVLTF; CDR3 DNA: TGTGCCAGCAGTGAAATTAGTCGGGGCGTCCTGACTTTC
D gene: TRBD1; clone size: few; J gene: TRBJ2-7; V gene: TRBV5-6; CDR3 protein: CASSFRTGGSTVQYF; CDR3 DNA: TGTGCCAGCAGCTTTAGGACAGGGGGATCTACGGTGCAGTACTTC
D gene: -; clone size: -; J gene: TRBJ2-7; V gene: TRBV27; CDR3 protein: CASRKRYTGLGSYEQYF; CDR3 DNA: TGTGCCAGCCGAAAACGCTACACGGGACTGGGCTCCTACGAGCAGTACTTC
D gene: -; clone size: few; J gene: TRBJ2-1; V gene: TRBV9; CDR3 protein: CASSYGQTTDEQFF; CDR3 DNA: TGTGCCAGCAGCTACGGACAGACTACGGACGAGCAGTTCTTC
D gene: TRBD1; clone size: few; J gene: TRBJ1-2; V gene: TRBV7-9; CDR3 protein: CASSSQGTDGYTF; CDR3 DNA: TGTGCCAGCAGCTCACAGGGGACGGATGGCTACACCTTC
D gene: -; clone size: -; J gene: TRBJ2-5; V gene: TRBV7-2; CDR3 protein: CASSLGGESQETQYF; CDR3 DNA: TGTGCCAGCAGCTTAGGGGGGGAATCACAAGAGACCCAGTACTTC
D gene: -; clone size: -; J gene: TRBJ2-2; V gene: TRBV3-1/TRBV3-2; CDR3 protein: CASTQRGASVRGVWTGELFF; CDR3 DNA: TGTGCCAGCACCCAACGGGGGGCCTCAGTTCGGGGTGTGTGGACCGGGGAGCTGTTTTTT
D gene: -; clone size: -; J gene: TRBJ2-5; V gene: TRBV6-6; CDR3 protein: CASSAPGLGETQYF; CDR3 DNA: TGTGCCAGCAGTGCCCCGGGGTTGGGAGAGACCCAGTACTTC
D gene: TRBD2; clone size: -; J gene: TRBJ2-2; V gene: TRBV28; CDR3 protein: CASSKGVGTSGTGELFF; CDR3 DNA: TGTGCCAGCAGCAAAGGGGTCGGGACTAGCGGGACCGGGGAGCTGTTTTTT
D gene: -; clone size: -; J gene: TRBJ1-1; V gene: TRBV7-8; CDR3 protein: CASSWAGHLTEAFF; CDR3 DNA: TGTGCCAGCAGCTGGGCAGGCCATCTGACTGAAGCTTTCTTT
D gene: TRBD2; clone size: -; J gene: TRBJ2-3; V gene: TRBV6-6; CDR3 protein: CASSQGGGLDTQYF; CDR3 DNA: TGTGCCAGCAGTCAGGGCGGGGGGTTAGATACGCAGTATTTT
D gene: TRBD1; clone size: few; J gene: TRBJ2-5; V gene: TRBV23-1; CDR3 protein: CASSQFTGRGLEETQYF; CDR3 DNA: TGCGCCAGCAGTCAATTTACGGGCAGGGGGCTTGAGGAGACCCAGTACTTC
D gene: TRBD1; clone size: -; J gene: TRBJ1-2; V gene: TRBV5-6; CDR3 protein: CASSSRQGFPYGYTF; CDR3 DNA: TGTGCCAGCAGCTCACGACAGGGATTTCCCTATGGCTACACCTTC
D gene: -; clone size: -; J gene: TRBJ1-2; V gene: TRBV5-1; CDR3 protein: CASSPIQGSPYGYTF; CDR3 DNA: TGCGCCAGCAGCCCGATACAGGGATCCCCCTATGGCTACACCTTC
D gene: TRBD1; clone size: -; J gene: TRBJ2-2; V gene: TRBV5-6; CDR3 protein: CASSTGTGGSTGELFF; CDR3 DNA: TGTGCCAGCAGCACGGGAACAGGGGGCTCCACCGGGGAGCTGTTTTTT
D gene: -; clone size: -; J gene: TRBJ2-1; V gene: TRBV10-3; CDR3 protein: CATHQSTGESSYNEQFF; CDR3 DNA: TGTGCCACCCATCAATCGACGGGGGAGAGCTCCTACAATGAGCAGTTCTTC
D gene: -; clone size: -; J gene: TRBJ1-2; V gene: TRBV5-6; CDR3 protein: CASSTSTGPYTF; CDR3 DNA: TGTGCCAGCAGCACTAGTACAGGGCCCTACACCTTC
D gene: -; clone size: -; J gene: TRBJ1-2; V gene: TRBV5-1; CDR3 protein: CASSLGEQGVDGYTF; CDR3 DNA: TGCGCCAGCAGCTTGGGGGAACAGGGAGTCGATGGCTACACCTTC